Below, 2 T cell receptor beta chains from the same sample are listed, as sequenced in a study of human T cells and chemical hapten exposure. Time point meaning: pre-sensitization, week 0. The treatment was: therapeutic diphenylcyclopropenone sensitization with weekly scalp DPC. TCRdb reprocessed the RACE reads via MiXCR and lists one record per CDR3 protein. The sample shows around 92,000 distinct CDR3 sequences, approximately 11% of them seen only once. Specimen: whole blood, collected in connection with sensitization to the hapten diphenylcyclopropenone (DPC). These TCRs come from an older woman with alopecia areata. Some clones in this sample may be carry-over from other donors' samples.

This clonotype was picked up many times. The rearrangement links TRBV20-1 to TRBJ2-3; D possibly matches TRBD1 or TRBD2 (7 bases each). Germline CDR1 reads DFQATT; CDR2 reads SNEGSKA (reference sequence). The V end lost 0 bases, the J end lost 4 bases, and 17 bases lay between the germline ends. This CDR3 is built from 16 residues. The CDR3 sequence is CSARDAAGGGADTQYF. As DNA, the CDR3 is TGCAGTGCTAGAGATGCGGCAGGGGGGGGTGCAGATACGCAGTATTTT.

There are a few counts of this clonotype. The genes are TRBV10-3 and TRBJ1-1; D unresolved. The CDR3 totals 13 residues. CDR1 ENHRY and CDR2 SYGVKD come from the germline V gene. Trimming took off 4 bases at V and 9 bases at J, with 15 bases between the two ends. The CDR3 spells CAISADGQQKAFF. In nucleotides, the CDR3 is TGTGCCATCAGTGCGGATGGGCAGCAGAAAGCTTTCTTT.